This T cell receptor (beta chain) was captured by sequencing in a study of blood T cell repertoires in COVID-19. Study-wide background: Acute and convalescent COVID-19 specimens originated in the United States, Italy and Spain.

This clone has more than one count but fewer than ten. This CDR3 contains 13 residues. V shed 11 bases and J shed 1 base, with 15 bases lying between them. CDR1 is WNHNN and CDR2 is SYGVQD in the germline V gene (reference sequence). Sequencing used immunoSEQ multiplex PCR; TCRdb keeps in-frame clones, though not all of them. The sample carries approximately 210,000 clones, roughly 90% recorded once. This clonotype originated in a woman in her thirties or forties who had recovered from COVID-19. The V gene is TRBV10-1, the J gene TRBJ2-7; TRBD2 might be the D (6 bases). The material sequenced was peripheral blood. The CDR3 spells CASTSNPSYEQYF. CDR3 coding DNA: TGCGCCTCAACTAGCAACCCTTCCTACGAGCAGTACTTC.